The sequence of this TCR beta chain was determined in a study of control samples from healthy donors and cancer patients. Data came from immunoSEQ multiplex PCR; TCRdb stores just in-frame clones and leaves some out. Here the sample spans about 120,000 clones, 70% to 90% being singletons. The receptor was isolated from a man aged 45 to 65 in good health. The specimen was blood.

CDR3 sequence (DNA): TGTGCCAGCAGCTCAACTGACACGTTTAGCACAGATACGCAGTATTTT. Its protein is CASSSTDTFSTDTQYF. The chain has TRBV11-1 and TRBJ2-3; D is uncertain. The CDR3 has 16 amino acids. The germline V gene has CDR1 SGHAT and CDR2 FQDESV (reference sequence). Trimming stripped 4 bases from V and 0 bases from J, with 14 bases between.